This is a list of T cell receptor beta chains from one sample in a study of CD8+CD57+ T cells in acquired aplastic anemia. TCRdb called the reads again in MiXCR, with one record for every CDR3 protein. There are around 180,000 distinct CDR3 sequences in the sample; less than 65% occur only once, and 35% to 55% lies in the top ten. The sequencing sample was made of sorted CD4+, CD8+, or CD8+CD57+ T cells (not recorded which) from PBMCs. The origin of the receptors is a human donor with severe aplastic anemia or a healthy control (not recorded which). Each CDR3 is given with its conserved first and last residue. D genes are given only for firm matches. Clone size, where shown, is once, few, many, or a class for clones that have expanded.

CDR3 protein | J gene | V gene | D gene | clone size
CSARVTGGSYEQYF | TRBJ2-7 | TRBV20-1 | TRBD1 | .
CATVGQNTEAFF | TRBJ1-1 | TRBV30 | . | .
CASSDQGYNEQFF | TRBJ2-1 | TRBV9 | . | many
CSARSISGAPSDEQFF | TRBJ2-1 | TRBV20-1 | TRBD2 | .
CASSQTSGLAGGVYNEQFF | TRBJ2-1 | TRBV7-9 | TRBD2 | many
CASSDGDWANEQYF | TRBJ2-7 | TRBV9 | . | .
CASAVMMNTEAFF | TRBJ1-1 | TRBV19 | . | .
CASSGAVGYEQYF | TRBJ2-7 | TRBV19 | . | .
CSASSSSLSGANVLTF | TRBJ2-6 | TRBV20-1 | . | .
CASSSRDIYEQYF | TRBJ2-7 | TRBV19 | . | .
CSVGLFEQFF | TRBJ2-1 | TRBV29-1 | . | once
CASSLGTIQSYEQYF | TRBJ2-7 | TRBV7-2 | . | .
CASSREGGGNYGYTF | TRBJ1-2 | TRBV4-1 | . | .
CASSAKGTDTQYF | TRBJ2-3 | TRBV6-4 | . | .
CASSRRQGGNPTDTQYF | TRBJ2-3 | TRBV5-5 | TRBD1 | many
CASRGKGGENTGELFF | TRBJ2-2 | TRBV7-6 | . | .
CASSYLQGKLDYEQYF | TRBJ2-7 | TRBV7-6 | TRBD1 | .
CSASQGQGAYEQYF | TRBJ2-7 | TRBV20-1 | TRBD1 | few
CASSYDWGPHEQYF | TRBJ2-7 | TRBV2 | . | .
CASSMGVPGEQYF | TRBJ2-7 | TRBV19 | . | many
CASSLAGPQHF | TRBJ1-5 | TRBV19 | . | .
CASSLGRGELFF | TRBJ2-2 | TRBV12-3/TRBV12-4 | . | many
CSAREAGLSYNEQFF | TRBJ2-1 | TRBV20-1 | . | .
CASSVRLAVEAFF | TRBJ1-1 | TRBV5-1 | . | .
CTTQGLMNTEAFF | TRBJ1-1 | TRBV20-1 | . | .
CSVVFFSGQREQYF | TRBJ2-7 | TRBV29-1 | . | .